This passage covers 15 T cell receptor beta chains from one sample sequenced in a study of blood T cell repertoires in COVID-19. Measured with immunoSEQ multiplex PCR; TCRdb has only the in-frame clones, and not every one. The table includes some 200,000 clones, 70% to 90% detected once. Sample: PBMCs or T cells enriched from blood (not recorded which). The receptors come from a woman aged 45-65 years in a cohort exposed to, infected with or recovered from COVID-19 (not recorded which).

This clone was detected only a few times. The CDR3: CASSQDGDRMDEAFF. The DNA for the CDR3 is TGTGCCAGCAGCCAAGACGGGGACAGAATGGATGAAGCTTTCTTT. This chain uses TRBV14 with TRBJ1-1, with 7 bases aligning to TRBD1. The CDR3 runs to 15 residues. V was clipped by 0 bases and J by 7 bases; unmatched bases: 8. Per the germline V gene, CDR1 is SGHDN and CDR2 is FVKESK.

V is TRBV19 and J is TRBJ2-3; 8 nucleotides align to TRBD1. This CDR3 spans 13 amino acids. Germline loops: CDR1 LNHDA, CDR2 SQIVND (reference sequence). V lost 9 bases to trimming and J lost 0 bases; unmatched junction nucleotides: 2. Here the CDR3 DNA reads TGTGCCAGCCGGACAGGGAGCACAGATACGCAGTATTTT. Translating gives CASRTGSTDTQYF. The whole variable domain, filled in from reference TRBV19 and TRBJ2-3, reads DGGITQSPKYLFRKEGQNVTLSCEQNLNHDAMYWYRQDPGQGLRLIYYSQIVNDFQKGDIAEGYSVSREKKESFPLTVTSAQKNPTAFYLCASRTGSTDTQYFGPGTRLTVL.

This sequence joins TRBV4-3 and TRBJ1-2; TRBD1 matches 9 bases. The CDR3 sequence is 18 residues long. V was pared by 0 bases and J by 7 bases, with 15 bases of the junction left unmatched. The V gene's germline CDR1 is LGHNA and CDR2 YSLEER. The CDR3 DNA reads as TGCGCCAGCAGCCAAGATAAAGCCGGGACAGGGTGGGCCTCTGGCTACACCTTC. Protein: CASSQDKAGTGWASGYTF.

V usage is TRBV18 and J usage is TRBJ2-2; the match to TRBD1 covers 8 bases. The CDR3 extends over 15 amino acids. Germline V lookup: CDR1 KGHSH, CDR2 LQKENI. V lost 3 bases, J lost 4 bases, and 4 bases stayed unmatched. Here the CDR3 reads CASSPTGDFTGELFF. CDR3 nucleotides: TGTGCCAGCTCACCGACAGGGGATTTCACCGGGGAGCTGTTTTTT.

The rearrangement joins TRBV5-1 to TRBJ1-1; no definite D call. The CDR3 length is 14 residues. V lost 2 bases to trimming and J lost 6 bases, with 14 bases between them. From germline, CDR1 is SGHRS and CDR2 YFSETQ. Here the CDR3 reads CASSLSGRAAEAFF. CDR3 nucleotides: TGCGCCAGCAGCTTAAGCGGTCGGGCGGCTGAAGCTTTCTTT.

This chain uses TRBV19 with TRBJ1-3, with TRBD1 matching over 8 bases. The CDR3 is made up of 14 amino acids. CDR1 and CDR2 (germline): LNHDA, SQIVND (reference sequence). J lost 4 bases, V lost 7 bases, and 6 bases had no gene match. The CDR3 sequence: CASTRTGRGNTIYF. The CDR3 DNA follows: TGTGCCAGTACCCGGACAGGGCGAGGAAACACCATATATTTT.

CDR3 nucleotides: TGTGCCAGCACCAGACTAGCGGGCACTACTAATTACAATGAGCAGTTCTTC. Protein product: CASTRLAGTTNYNEQFF. The rearrangement uses TRBV2 and TRBJ2-1; 10 nucleotides line up with TRBD2. The CDR3 covers 17 residues. CDR1 and CDR2 from the germline V gene are SNHLY and FYNNEI. Losses at the gene ends were 7 bases for V and 4 bases for J; bases not matched to a gene: 13.

The chain uses TRBV6-5 and TRBJ1-4; a weak D match, TRBD1 (5 bases). V was shortened by 8 bases and J by 7 bases, with 11 bases between the two germline ends. In germline, CDR1 is MNHEY, CDR2 SVGAGI. The CDR3 has 12 amino acids. The CDR3 DNA reads TGTGCCAGCGGCGGGGCAGGTGAAAAACTGTTTTTT. It is translated as CASGGAGEKLFF.

The chain couples TRBV21-1 to TRBJ1-6; TRBD1, as called in the table, went unchecked against the DNA. TRBV21-1 is marked as a pseudogene. The CDR3 is 17 amino acids. CDR3 amino acids: CASSKTENTGDNSPLHF. The CDR3 bases are TGTGCCAGCAGCAAAACGGAGAATACAGGGGATAATTCACCCCTCCACTTT.

The chain employs TRBV19 and TRBJ2-1, with 10 bases lining up with TRBD2. The trim removed 4 bases at V and 8 bases at J, leaving 5 bases unmatched. The CDR3 is made up of 14 amino acids. The germline CDR1 and CDR2 sequences are LNHDA and SQIVND (reference sequence). CDR3 protein: CASSTTTSGYEQFF. The DNA of the CDR3 is TGTGCCAGTAGTACTACGACTAGCGGGTATGAGCAGTTCTTC. The complete variable domain, with remaining parts taken from reference TRBV19 and TRBJ2-1, reads DGGITQSPKYLFRKEGQNVTLSCEQNLNHDAMYWYRQDPGQGLRLIYYSQIVNDFQKGDIAEGYSVSREKKESFPLTVTSAQKNPTAFYLCASSTTTSGYEQFFGPGTRLTVL.

This clone was observed once. The chain recombines TRBV5-1 with TRBJ1-6; D ambiguous. V was cut by 2 bases and J by 10 bases, with 16 bases left in between. CDR1 is SGHRS, CDR2 YFSETQ, per germline. The CDR3 consists of 15 residues. The CDR3 spells CASSLGDFEASPLHF. The CDR3 coding sequence is TGCGCCAGCAGCTTAGGCGACTTCGAGGCCTCACCCCTCCACTTT. Full variable domain (remainder filled in from reference TRBV5-1 and TRBJ1-6): KAGVTQTPRYLIKTRGQQVTLSCSPISGHRSVSWYQQTPGQGLQFLFEYFSETQRNKGNFPGRFSGRQFSNSRSEMNVSTLELGDSALYLCASSLGDFEASPLHFGNGTRLTVT.

The V gene is TRBV5-4, the J gene TRBJ1-6; 8 positions match TRBD1. This CDR3 is 15 amino acids long. The V and J ends lost 2 bases and 7 bases, in that order; junction bases with no gene match: 5. CDR1 and CDR2 (germline): SGHNT, YYREEE (reference sequence). For the CDR3, the DNA is TGTGCCAGCAGCTTAAGGACAGGGCGGAATTCACCCCTCCACTTT. Translating gives CASSLRTGRNSPLHF.

The V and J genes are TRBV18 and TRBJ2-3; 7 bases align to TRBD1. Germline V lookup: CDR1 KGHSH, CDR2 LQKENI. The junction had 9 bases not matched to a gene; V was cut back by 4 bases and J by 2 bases. The length of the CDR3 is 16 residues. The CDR3 spells CASSQGQLTLTDTQYF. The DNA of the CDR3 is TGTGCCAGCTCACAGGGACAGCTCACCCTCACAGATACGCAGTATTTT.

This chain connects TRBV19 to TRBJ2-7, with a possible D match to TRBD2 (6 bases). There are 14 residues in the CDR3. V lost 11 bases and J 5 bases, leaving 22 bases between the germline ends. CDR1 is LNHDA, CDR2 SQIVND, per germline (reference sequence). The CDR3 DNA reads TGTGCCTCCAAGTTAGGACCTAGCGTCCACGAGCAGTACTTC. Protein: CASKLGPSVHEQYF. Combining the CDR3 with reference TRBV19 and TRBJ2-7 gives the whole variable domain DGGITQSPKYLFRKEGQNVTLSCEQNLNHDAMYWYRQDPGQGLRLIYYSQIVNDFQKGDIAEGYSVSREKKESFPLTVTSAQKNPTAFYLCASKLGPSVHEQYFGPGTRLTVT.

This rearrangement joins TRBV4-1 to TRBJ1-1; possibly TRBD1 for D (5 bases). Trimming cost V 0 bases and J 6 bases, with 29 bases left between them. This CDR3 has 20 residues. Germline V gene sequence: CDR1 MGHRA, CDR2 YSYEKL. CDR3 in DNA: TGCGCCAGCAGCCAAGAGCCGAATGCCTACTCTTCTTCGGGGGGGGCTGAAGCTTTCTTT. Its translation: CASSQEPNAYSSSGGAEAFF.